This T cell receptor beta chain was profiled in a study of control samples from healthy donors and cancer patients. This table comes from immunoSEQ multiplex PCR, and its TCRdb copy is limited to in-frame clones, with some not included. The table has roughly 130,000 clones, roughly 84% seen once; the top ten hold about 3.2%. Germline assignment: CDR1 SGHTA and CDR2 FQGNSA. The CDR3 has 13 residues. V was clipped by 1 base and J by 2 bases, with 5 bases between them. The sequence derives from a man aged 45 to 65 in good health. Sequencing used blood. V usage is TRBV7-2 and J usage is TRBJ2-5; no definite D call. The CDR3 DNA reads as TGTGCCAGCAGCTTAGACCAGCAAGAGACCCAGTACTTC. It codes for CASSLDQQETQYF.